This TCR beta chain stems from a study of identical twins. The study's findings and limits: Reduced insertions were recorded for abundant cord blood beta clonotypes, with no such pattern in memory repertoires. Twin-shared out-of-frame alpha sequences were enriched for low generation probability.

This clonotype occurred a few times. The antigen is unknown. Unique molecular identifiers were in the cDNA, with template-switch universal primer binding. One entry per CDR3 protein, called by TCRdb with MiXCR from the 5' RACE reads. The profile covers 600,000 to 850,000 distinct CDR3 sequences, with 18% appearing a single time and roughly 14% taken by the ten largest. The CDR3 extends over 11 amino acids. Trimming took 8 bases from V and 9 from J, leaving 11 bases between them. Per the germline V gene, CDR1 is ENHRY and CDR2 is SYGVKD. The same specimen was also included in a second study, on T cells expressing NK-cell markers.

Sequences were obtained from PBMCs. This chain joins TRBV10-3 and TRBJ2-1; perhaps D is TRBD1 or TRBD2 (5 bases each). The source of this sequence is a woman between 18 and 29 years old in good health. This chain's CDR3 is CAIGFGGEQFF. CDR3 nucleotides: TGTGCCATCGGTTTTGGGGGTGAGCAGTTCTTC.